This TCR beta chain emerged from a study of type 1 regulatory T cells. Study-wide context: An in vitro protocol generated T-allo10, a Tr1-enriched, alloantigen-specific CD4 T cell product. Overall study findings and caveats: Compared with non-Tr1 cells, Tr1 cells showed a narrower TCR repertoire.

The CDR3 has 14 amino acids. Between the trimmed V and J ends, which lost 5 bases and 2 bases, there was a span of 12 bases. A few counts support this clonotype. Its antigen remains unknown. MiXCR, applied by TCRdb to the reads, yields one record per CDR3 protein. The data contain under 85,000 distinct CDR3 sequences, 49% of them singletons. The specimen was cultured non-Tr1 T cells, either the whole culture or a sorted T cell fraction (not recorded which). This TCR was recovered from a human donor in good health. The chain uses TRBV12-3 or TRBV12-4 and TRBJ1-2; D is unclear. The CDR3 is CASSRASFNYGYTF. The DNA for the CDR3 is TGTGCCAGCAGTCGCGCCTCCTTCAACTATGGCTACACCTTC.